The 26 T cell receptor beta chains listed next were all sequenced from one sample in a study of T cell responses to AZD1222 COVID-19 vaccine. Here immunoSEQ multiplex PCR was the method, and the copy in TCRdb shows in-frame clones only, minus some. The sample comprises fewer than 150,000 clones, approximately 95% of which are singletons, and approximately 6.5% rests with the top ten. The sample here was peripheral blood, taken 28 days after the second AZD1222 dose. The receptor source for this set is an adult who received the AZD1222 COVID-19 vaccine.

The chain uses TRBV11-3 and TRBJ2-2; the match to TRBD2 covers 10 bases. V was clipped by 3 bases and J by 4 bases; unmatched bases: 5. This CDR3 has 16 amino acids. Germline V CDR1 and CDR2: SGHNT, YENEEA. The CDR3, as DNA: TGTGCCAGCAGCTTTCAGCGGGGGGGCCCCACCGGGGAGCTGTTTTTT. It is translated as CASSFQRGGPTGELFF.

J is TRBJ1-2 and V is TRBV19; TRBD1 matches at 7 bases. Trimming took 4 bases from V and 0 from J; bases not matched to a gene: 2. Germline V CDR1 and CDR2: LNHDA, SQIVND (reference sequence). The CDR3 sequence is 14 residues long. This chain's CDR3 is CASSTGQANYGYTF. CDR3 sequence (DNA): TGTGCCAGTAGTACTGGACAGGCTAACTATGGCTACACCTTC.

The chain joins TRBV12-5 to TRBJ1-6; 8 bases fit TRBD1. J lost 11 bases, V lost 5 bases, and 5 bases had no gene match. The germline gives CDR1 LGHNT, CDR2 FRNRAP. This CDR3 region has 13 residues. CDR3: CASGPGQGPPLHF. CDR3 bases: TGTGCTAGTGGTCCCGGACAGGGTCCACCCCTCCACTTT.

The V call is TRBV4-1, the J call TRBJ2-6; maybe TRBD1 (6 bases). This CDR3 is built from 18 residues. V was trimmed by 4 bases and J by 0 bases, leaving 16 bases between them. CDR1 MGHRA and CDR2 YSYEKL come from the germline V gene. CDR3 nucleotides: TGCGCCAGCAGCCCGAGGACAGCCGACTCCTCTGGGGCCAACGTCCTGACTTTC. It translates to CASSPRTADSSGANVLTF.

The rearrangement joins TRBV28 to TRBJ1-2, with 12 positions matching TRBD1. CDR1 is MDHEN, CDR2 SYDVKM, per germline. The ends lost 3 bases at V and 8 bases at J; junction bases unmatched: 16. CDR3 length equals 18 residues. The CDR3 nucleotides read TGTGCCAGCAGTTTGGCTACCGAGGGACAGGGGGCTATACGGGGCTACACCTTC. This encodes CASSLATEGQGAIRGYTF.

The table lists this clone with a count of one. This chain links TRBV19 with TRBJ2-3; no clear D. Deletions cut 5 bases from V and 4 bases from J, with 16 bases between. The CDR3 contains 15 residues. Germline-derived CDR1 and CDR2 are LNHDA and SQIVND (reference sequence). The DNA for the CDR3 is TGTGCCAGTAGTCTCAAAAGAGCGCTCCCAGATACGCAGTATTTT. Translation: CASSLKRALPDTQYF. Variable domain in full (rest from reference TRBV19 and TRBJ2-3): DGGITQSPKYLFRKEGQNVTLSCEQNLNHDAMYWYRQDPGQGLRLIYYSQIVNDFQKGDIAEGYSVSREKKESFPLTVTSAQKNPTAFYLCASSLKRALPDTQYFGPGTRLTVL.

V is TRBV24-1 and J is TRBJ1-1; TRBD1 agrees at 9 bases. Germline assignment: CDR1 KGHDR and CDR2 SFDVKD. V lost 3 bases and J lost 3; bases outside the gene matches: 1. CDR3 size: 14 residues. In nucleotides, the CDR3 is TGTGCCACCAGTGATGACAGGGGGGACACTGAAGCTTTCTTT. Translating gives CATSDDRGDTEAFF.

CDR3 in DNA: TGTGCCAGCAGTCTACGTCCGTCGGCTGAAGCTTTCTTT. Translation: CASSLRPSAEAFF. The chain uses TRBV12-3 or TRBV12-4 and TRBJ1-1; D gene uncertain. The CDR3 has 13 amino acids. Deletions cut 5 bases from V and 6 bases from J, with 13 bases between.

The V and J genes are TRBV6-5 and TRBJ1-6; TRBD1 matches at 7 bases. CDR1 and CDR2 (germline): MNHEY, SVGAGI. The CDR3 consists of 14 residues. After removal of 2 bases from V and 10 bases from J, the junction contained 5 bases not matched to a gene. The CDR3 DNA reads TGTGCCAGCAGTTACCGGGGACAGCGCTCACCCCTCCACTTT. It translates to CASSYRGQRSPLHF.

V and J are TRBV2 and TRBJ2-7, with TRBD2 matching 7 bases. Germline assignment: CDR1 SNHLY and CDR2 FYNNEI. J was trimmed by 11 bases and V by 1 base; bases with no gene match: 11. The CDR3 sequence is 14 residues long. The CDR3 reads CASSEGGGGRAKYF. Here the CDR3 DNA reads TGTGCCAGCAGTGAAGGGGGCGGGGGTAGGGCTAAGTACTTC.

V is TRBV6-5 and J is TRBJ2-7; possibly TRBD2 for D (6 bases). Trimming removed 7 bases at V and 4 bases at J, with 20 bases between. The CDR3 runs 15 residues. Germline V gene data show CDR1 as MNHEY and CDR2 as SVGAGI. CDR3 in amino acids: CASMGTGSVGYEQYF. The CDR3 region has the DNA TGTGCCAGCATGGGGACTGGATCGGTGGGGTACGAGCAGTACTTC.

The rearrangement joins TRBV29-1 to TRBJ1-3; D not certain. The CDR3 loop spans 13 amino acids. V was clipped by 4 bases and J by 0 bases, with 7 bases between them. CDR1 SQVTM and CDR2 ANQGSEA come from the germline V gene. CDR3 DNA: TGCAGCGTTGGGGTTAACTCTGGAAACACCATATATTTT. Its protein product is CSVGVNSGNTIYF.

This clone is a singleton in its sample. The J gene is TRBJ2-1, the V gene TRBV16, with TRBD2 as a possible D gene (7 bases). Germline V lookup: CDR1 KGHSY, CDR2 FQNENV. The CDR3 covers 15 residues. Trimming took off 3 bases at V and 6 bases at J, with 15 bases between the two ends. CDR3 coding DNA: TGTGCCAGCAGCCAGGGGAGGGCAGGGGTCAATGAGCAGTTCTTC. Its protein is CASSQGRAGVNEQFF.

DNA of the CDR3: TGCGCCAGCAGCCAAGATAAGTTAAGCTCCTACGAGCAGTACTTC. Translating it yields CASSQDKLSSYEQYF. The chain joins TRBV4-1 to TRBJ2-7; D remains ambiguous. V lost 0 bases and J 0 bases, leaving 9 bases between the germline ends. The length of the CDR3 is 15 residues. Per the germline V gene, CDR1 is MGHRA and CDR2 is YSYEKL.

The rearrangement joins TRBV3-1 (or the pseudogene TRBV3-2) to TRBJ2-1, with D maybe TRBD1 (6 bases). CDR1 and CDR2 (germline): LGHDT, YNNKEL (reference sequence). Trimming removed 4 bases at V and 4 bases at J, with 8 bases between. The CDR3 has 13 amino acids. The CDR3 here is CASSPGQYNEQFF. As DNA, the CDR3 is TGTGCCAGCAGCCCCGGACAGTACAATGAGCAGTTCTTC.

V and J are TRBV11-3 and TRBJ1-3; D uncertain. There are 15 residues in the CDR3. Per the germline V gene, CDR1 is SGHNT and CDR2 is YENEEA. V lost 0 bases to trimming and J lost 0 bases, with 6 bases between them. The CDR3 here is CASSLEGSSGNTIYF. CDR3 sequence (DNA): TGTGCCAGCAGCTTAGAAGGGAGCTCTGGAAACACCATATATTTT.

The chain joins TRBV7-9 to TRBJ2-7; 10 nucleotides agree with TRBD1. This CDR3 is 17 amino acids long. CDR1 is SEHNR, CDR2 FQNEAQ, per germline (reference sequence). V lost 1 base and J lost 3; bases outside the gene matches: 9. The CDR3, as DNA: TGTGCCAGCAGCTTAGTTGGGACAGGGGAACGAAGCTACGAGCAGTACTTC. It yields the protein CASSLVGTGERSYEQYF.

This chain links TRBV28 with TRBJ1-6; 7 nucleotides agree with TRBD1. CDR3 length: 17 amino acids. J was trimmed by 12 bases and V by 4 bases; bases with no gene match: 18. CDR1 MDHEN and CDR2 SYDVKM come from the germline V gene. This CDR3 reads CASSSFITGSQGGPLHF. CDR3 DNA sequence: TGTGCCAGCAGTTCCTTCATCACAGGGTCCCAGGGGGGACCCCTCCACTTT.

The gene calls are TRBV4-1 and TRBJ2-1; 10 nucleotides line up with TRBD1. CDR1 and CDR2 from the germline V gene are MGHRA and YSYEKL. This CDR3 is 15 amino acids long. V gave up 7 bases and J gave up 5 bases; unmatched junction bases: 8. CDR3 region: CASIVRQGANNEQFF. The CDR3 DNA reads as TGCGCCAGCATAGTCCGACAGGGGGCCAACAATGAGCAGTTCTTC.

The chain couples TRBV7-8 to TRBJ1-1, with unresolved D. The ends were cut back, 1 base at V and 4 bases at J, with 7 bases in the middle. The CDR3 runs 13 residues. Germline V CDR1 and CDR2: SGHVS, FQNEAQ. CDR3 DNA sequence: TGTGCCAGCAGCTTAGAAGGGCCCACTGAAGCTTTCTTT. This sequence encodes CASSLEGPTEAFF.

The chain recombines TRBV5-1 with TRBJ2-3; 9 bases line up with TRBD1. The CDR3 is 14 residues long. Germline-derived CDR1 and CDR2 are SGHRS and YFSETQ. V was pared by 3 bases and J by 6 bases, with 5 bases of the junction left unmatched. CDR3 region: CASSWGTGRDTQYF. CDR3 nucleotide sequence: TGCGCCAGCAGCTGGGGGACAGGGCGGGATACGCAGTATTTT.

This clone occurred a few times. The chain is built from TRBV18 and TRBJ2-3; a possible D gene is TRBD1 (6 bases). This CDR3 has 15 residues. Trimming pared 3 bases from V and 0 bases from J, leaving 10 bases between. Germline assignment: CDR1 KGHSH and CDR2 LQKENI. The CDR3 DNA sequence: TGTGCCAGCTCACCGGACAGTGCTAGCACAGATACGCAGTATTTT. Its translation is CASSPDSASTDTQYF.

The chain has TRBV19 and TRBJ1-2; TRBD1 agrees at 7 bases. The ends lost 5 bases at V and 0 bases at J; junction bases unmatched: 6. The length of the CDR3 is 15 residues. Germline V gives CDR1 LNHDA, CDR2 SQIVND (reference sequence). This chain's CDR3 is CASSPGDRTNYGYTF. The CDR3 DNA reads TGTGCCAGTAGTCCCGGGGACAGAACTAACTATGGCTACACCTTC.

This chain uses TRBV5-4 with TRBJ2-5; weak D call: TRBD1 (5 bases). The CDR3 consists of 14 residues. Trimming stripped 4 bases from V and 2 bases from J, with 12 bases between. CDR1 and CDR2 from the germline V gene are SGHNT and YYREEE (reference sequence). This chain's CDR3 is CASSRSGIQETQYF. The CDR3 DNA reads as TGTGCCAGCAGCCGTTCAGGGATACAAGAGACCCAGTACTTC. Looking up the rest from reference TRBV5-4 and TRBJ2-5 gives the full variable domain: ETGVTQSPTHLIKTRGQQVTLRCSSQSGHNTVSWYQQALGQGPQFIFQYYREEENGRGNFPPRFSGLQFPNYSSELNVNALELDDSALYLCASSRSGIQETQYFGPGTRLLVL.

In the case of this clone: This sample includes further DNA sequences coding for the same CDR3. The CDR3 bases are TGTGCCAGCAGCTTAGGCGGTTATGGCTACACCTTC. Amino acids: CASSLGGYGYTF. V and J are TRBV7-9 and TRBJ1-2; unclear D gene. The CDR3 runs to 12 residues. V dropped 1 base and J dropped 5 bases, with 5 bases sitting between them. The V gene's germline CDR1 is SEHNR and CDR2 FQNEAQ (reference sequence).

The rearrangement joins TRBV6-5 to TRBJ2-4, with D uncertain. This CDR3 spans 14 amino acids. Germline CDR1 reads MNHEY; CDR2 reads SVGAGI. V lost 6 bases and J 9 bases, leaving 18 bases between the germline ends. CDR3 in DNA: TGTGCCAGCAGACGCGGATTCCTCGCTAGCATTCAGTACTTC. Translation gives CASRRGFLASIQYF.